Below, one TCR beta chain is given with its context. Its specificity is not known. This entry is derived from a study of T cell responses to AZD1222 COVID-19 vaccine. Overall study context: It was second doses at about 4 or about 12 weeks that were pooled.

Some clones are missing from TCRdb's copy, which holds only in-frame ones; the method was immunoSEQ multiplex PCR. The sample consists of 55,000 to 70,000 clones, about nine tenths of them appearing once. Broader study findings: Distributed over spike, vaccine-associated CD4 TCRs predominated at 160-218 and 743-854.

This CDR3 comprises 13 residues. With 6 bases removed from V and 3 bases from J, the gap between germline ends came to 8 bases. Germline assignment: CDR1 MRHNA and CDR2 SNTAGT. Sequences were derived from peripheral blood, sampled on day 0 of AZD1222 vaccination. The receptor was derived from an adult in good health. The V gene is TRBV6-4, the J gene TRBJ1-4; D ambiguous. CDR3 nucleotides: TGTGCCAGCAGCGGGGAAGCTAATGAAAAACTGTTTTTT. As protein: CASSGEANEKLFF.